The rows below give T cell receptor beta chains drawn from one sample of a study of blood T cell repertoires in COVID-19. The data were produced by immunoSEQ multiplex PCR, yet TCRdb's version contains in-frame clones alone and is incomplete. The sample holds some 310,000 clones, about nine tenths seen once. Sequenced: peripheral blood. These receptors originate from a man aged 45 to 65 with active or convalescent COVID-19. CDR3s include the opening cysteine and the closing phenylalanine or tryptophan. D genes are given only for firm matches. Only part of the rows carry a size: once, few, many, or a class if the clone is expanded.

cdr3_aa: CASSWAGDQPQHF; cdr3_nt: TGTGCCAGCAGTTGGGCAGGGGACCAGCCCCAGCATTTT; j_call: TRBJ1-5; d_call: .; clone_size: once; v_call: TRBV6-2/TRBV6-3; cdr3_length: 13
cdr3_aa: CAWSSTANTEAFF; cdr3_nt: TGTGCCTGGAGTAGTACAGCGAACACTGAAGCTTTCTTT; j_call: TRBJ1-1; d_call: .; clone_size: .; v_call: TRBV30; cdr3_length: 13
cdr3_aa: CASSDREGSGNTIYF; cdr3_nt: TGTGCCAGCAGCGACAGGGAGGGGTCTGGAAACACCATATATTTT; j_call: TRBJ1-3; d_call: .; clone_size: .; v_call: TRBV9; cdr3_length: 15
cdr3_aa: CASSPLGLAGGANEQFF; cdr3_nt: TGTGCCAGCAGTCCCCTTGGACTAGCGGGGGGGGCTAATGAGCAGTTCTTC; j_call: TRBJ2-1; d_call: TRBD2; clone_size: .; v_call: TRBV28; cdr3_length: 17
cdr3_aa: CASSLVGQRQETQYF; cdr3_nt: TGCGCCAGCAGCTTGGTAGGACAGAGGCAAGAGACCCAGTACTTC; j_call: TRBJ2-5; d_call: .; clone_size: .; v_call: TRBV5-1; cdr3_length: 15
cdr3_aa: CASSLGARGKSYNEQFF; cdr3_nt: TGTGCCAGCAGCTTAGGCGCGCGGGGGAAGTCCTACAATGAGCAGTTCTTC; j_call: TRBJ2-1; d_call: TRBD2; clone_size: few; v_call: TRBV7-9; cdr3_length: 17
cdr3_aa: CASSSSGLAAKNIQYF; cdr3_nt: TGTGCCAGCAGTTCCTCGGGACTAGCTGCCAAAAACATTCAGTACTTC; j_call: TRBJ2-4; d_call: TRBD2; clone_size: .; v_call: TRBV6-5; cdr3_length: 16
cdr3_aa: CASSQDLLFF; cdr3_nt: TGTGCCAGCAGCCAAGATCTTCTGTTTTTT; j_call: TRBJ1-4; d_call: .; clone_size: .; v_call: TRBV3-1/TRBV3-2; cdr3_length: 10
cdr3_aa: CASSVGTREFNEQFF; cdr3_nt: TGTGCCAGCAGCGTAGGGACTAGAGAATTCAATGAGCAGTTCTTC; j_call: TRBJ2-1; d_call: TRBD2; clone_size: .; v_call: TRBV9; cdr3_length: 15
cdr3_aa: CASSEARQSYGYTF; cdr3_nt: TGTGCCAGCAGTGAAGCGCGACAGTCCTATGGCTACACCTTC; j_call: TRBJ1-2; d_call: .; clone_size: .; v_call: TRBV2; cdr3_length: 14
cdr3_aa: CAITGARDTGELFF; cdr3_nt: TGTGCCATAACAGGGGCGAGAGACACCGGGGAGCTGTTTTTT; j_call: TRBJ2-2; d_call: TRBD1; clone_size: .; v_call: TRBV10-3; cdr3_length: 14